These 26 T cell receptor beta chains were sequenced from one sample in a study of CD8+CD57+ T cells in acquired aplastic anemia. The template for TCR beta VDJ and CDR3 sequence profiling was genomic DNA. TCRdb re-called the reads with MiXCR, one entry per CDR3 protein. The sample includes approximately 170,000 distinct CDR3 sequences, 60% to 70% seen only once; the top ten take about 41%. The sequencing input was sorted CD4+, CD8+, or CD8+CD57+ T cells (not recorded which) from PBMCs. These receptors all stem from a human donor in good health.

V gene TRBV9 combines with J gene TRBJ2-7, with 9 bases that match TRBD2. CDR3 length equals 16 residues. Germline V gives CDR1 SGDLS, CDR2 YYNGEE. The V and J ends lost 3 bases and 2 bases, in that order; junction bases with no gene match: 9. The CDR3 region is CASSEGAGGGAYEQYF. The CDR3 nucleotides are TGTGCCAGCAGCGAGGGAGCGGGAGGAGGTGCCTACGAGCAGTACTTC.

This clonotype ranks as medium-sized (0.01 to 0.1%). The chain carries TRBV2 and TRBJ2-5; possible D gene TRBD2, 5 bases. Looked up from germline, CDR1 is SNHLY and CDR2 is FYNNEI. The CDR3 extends over 14 amino acids. Trimming took 4 bases from V and 1 from J, leaving 10 bases between them. For the CDR3, the DNA is TGTGCCAGCAGTGGGATTAGCGCCCAAGAGACCCAGTACTTC. It translates to CASSGISAQETQYF.

The chain is built from TRBV19 and TRBJ1-6; D is uncertain. The V end was cut by 3 bases, the J end by 6 bases, with 12 bases between. This CDR3 contains 15 residues. The germline V gene encodes CDR1 LNHDA and CDR2 SQIVND (reference sequence). CDR3 sequence (DNA): TGTGCCAGTAGTATGTGGCGAGGCCGTAATTCACCCCTCCACTTT. It is translated as CASSMWRGRNSPLHF.

The gene calls are TRBV6-6 and TRBJ1-2; 8 bases are shared with TRBD1. V shed 5 bases and J 4 bases; nucleotides not matched to a gene: 6. This CDR3 is 14 amino acids long. Germline V gene sequence: CDR1 MNHNY, CDR2 SVGAGI (reference sequence). CDR3 residues: CASSPMGQVYGYTF. The CDR3 region has the DNA TGTGCCAGCAGTCCCATGGGACAGGTCTATGGCTACACCTTC.

This clonotype was seen a few times. The chain combines TRBV7-2 with TRBJ2-7, with D hard to call. CDR3 length: 15 amino acids. Trimming pared 4 bases from V and 2 bases from J, leaving 15 bases between. The germline V gene encodes CDR1 SGHTA and CDR2 FQGNSA. The CDR3, as DNA: TGTGCCAGCAGCTCGCAGACGGGTTCCGCCTACGAGCAGTACTTC. Protein: CASSSQTGSAYEQYF.

This clonotype was recorded once. This may come from a read error, since a much larger clone is one base off. The V and J genes are TRBV5-1 and TRBJ2-1; D possibly corresponds to TRBD1 (5 bases). The CDR3 runs to 16 residues. Germline loops: CDR1 SGHRS, CDR2 YFSETQ. Deletions cut 4 bases from V and 0 bases from J, with 14 bases between. CDR3 residues: CASSGIIGVSYNEQFF. The CDR3 region has the DNA TGCGCCAGCAGCGGAATAATAGGGGTCTCCTACAATGAGCAGTTCTTC. The variable domain in full, completed from reference TRBV5-1 and TRBJ2-1, reads KAGVTQTPRYLIKTRGQQVTLSCSPISGHRSVSWYQQTPGQGLQFLFEYFSETQRNKGNFPGRFSGRQFSNSRSEMNVSTLELGDSALYLCASSGIIGVSYNEQFFGPGTRLTVL.

This CDR3 reads CASRQSGETQYF. The DNA for the CDR3 is TGTGCCAGTAGGCAGAGTGGGGAGACCCAGTACTTC. The genes are TRBV19 and TRBJ2-5; D ambiguous. Germline V lookup: CDR1 LNHDA, CDR2 SQIVND (reference sequence). This CDR3 region has 12 residues. Trimming left V 6 bases short and J 5 bases short, with 10 bases between.

This chain links TRBV7-8 with TRBJ1-5, with D uncertain. The CDR3 length is 15 residues. Looked up from germline, CDR1 is SGHVS and CDR2 is FQNEAQ. Trimming shortened V by 0 bases and J by 0 bases, and 6 bases separated the two germline ends. The CDR3 spells CASSLADYSNQPQHF. CDR3 nucleotide sequence: TGTGCCAGCAGCTTAGCCGATTATAGCAATCAGCCCCAGCATTTT.

The chain recombines TRBV7-6 with TRBJ1-2, with D uncertain. V lost 4 bases and J lost 6, with 18 bases in between. Germline lookup yields CDR1 SGHVS and CDR2 FNYEAQ. This CDR3 is 15 amino acids long. The CDR3 DNA reads as TGTGCCAGCAGCTCCGAGCGGACCCTATACAATGGCTACACCTTC. It yields the protein CASSSERTLYNGYTF. Looking up the rest from reference TRBV7-6 and TRBJ1-2 gives the full variable domain: GAGVSQSPRYKVTKRGQDVALRCDPISGHVSLYWYRQALGQGPEFLTYFNYEAQQDKSGLPNDRFSAERPEGSISTLTIQRTEQRDSAMYRCASSSERTLYNGYTFGSGTRLTVV.

This CDR3 reads CASSSGQGSYQPQHF. The DNA of the CDR3 is TGTGCCAGCAGCTCGGGACAGGGGTCTTATCAGCCCCAGCATTTT. The chain has TRBV7-2 and TRBJ1-5; 10 bases fit TRBD1. CDR1 and CDR2 from the germline V gene are SGHTA and FQGNSA. The V gene end was trimmed by 4 bases and the J gene end by 5 bases; junction bases not matched to a gene: 5. The CDR3 contains 15 residues.

The chain uses TRBV7-9 and TRBJ2-5, with D possibly TRBD1 on 6 matching bases. Germline V gene data show CDR1 as SEHNR and CDR2 as FQNEAQ (reference sequence). The CDR3 sequence is 13 residues long. V gave up 5 bases and J gave up 3 bases, with 10 bases separating them. The CDR3 DNA sequence: TGTGCCAGCAGCATTAGGACAGAAGAGACCCAGTACTTC. It codes for CASSIRTEETQYF.

The chain carries TRBV10-3 and TRBJ2-5, with TRBD1 as a possible D gene (6 bases). The CDR3 loop spans 12 amino acids. The germline V gene has CDR1 ENHRY and CDR2 SYGVKD. Trimming shortened V by 2 bases and J by 8 bases, and 9 bases separated the two germline ends. The CDR3 sequence: CAISEGRGTQYF. The DNA for the CDR3 is TGTGCCATCAGTGAGGGCAGGGGAACCCAGTACTTC.

This clonotype appeared a few times. This chain joins TRBV9 and TRBJ2-2; 7 bases match TRBD2. CDR3 size: 14 residues. With 6 bases clipped from V and 6 bases from J, the junction kept 8 bases outside the gene matches. CDR1 and CDR2 (germline): SGDLS, YYNGEE. CDR3 loop: CASTPAGVAGELFF. The CDR3 DNA is TGTGCCAGCACTCCTGCGGGGGTGGCCGGGGAGCTGTTTTTT.

This clonotype was counted ten times or more. As the CDR3 is not closed by the conserved phenylalanine or tryptophan, this likely results from a read error. The DNA is left out, because the CDR3 cannot be placed on it with certainty; the CDR3 is given as TCRdb lists it. J is TRBJ2-1 and V is TRBV11-3; the DNA was not compared with TRBD1, the D call given in the table. A total of 12 residues make up the CDR3, ends included. Germline values: CDR1 SGHNT, CDR2 YENEEA. Here the CDR3 reads CASSLDLQEPLV.

This clonotype was found a few times. The junction does not match germline at one end; this may be a read error. This chain connects TRBV7-7 to TRBJ2-3, with D possibly TRBD1 on 6 matching bases. The CDR3 length is 15 residues. Germline-derived CDR1 and CDR2 are SSHAT and FNYEAQ (reference sequence). The CDR3 sequence is CASSSGTHVTDTQYF. CDR3 bases: TGTGCTAGCAGCTCCGGGACACACGTCACAGATACGCAGTATTTT.

V gene TRBV19 combines with J gene TRBJ1-1, with D perhaps TRBD1 (5 bases). The CDR3 consists of 14 residues. V lost 3 bases and J 1 base, leaving 9 bases between the germline ends. Germline-derived CDR1 and CDR2 are LNHDA and SQIVND (reference sequence). Written as DNA, the CDR3 is TGTGCCAGTAGTATGGGACCGCCGAACACTGAAGCTTTCTTT. Translation gives CASSMGPPNTEAFF. Variable domain in full (rest from reference TRBV19 and TRBJ1-1): DGGITQSPKYLFRKEGQNVTLSCEQNLNHDAMYWYRQDPGQGLRLIYYSQIVNDFQKGDIAEGYSVSREKKESFPLTVTSAQKNPTAFYLCASSMGPPNTEAFFGQGTRLTVV.

This rearrangement joins TRBV2 to TRBJ2-3; TRBD2 aligns across 11 bases. Germline values: CDR1 SNHLY, CDR2 FYNNEI. The CDR3 has 18 amino acids. The V gene end was trimmed by 6 bases and the J gene end by 0 bases; junction bases not matched to a gene: 11. CDR3 loop: CASSRTRTSGPSTDTQYF. CDR3 in DNA: TGTGCCAGCAGCCGCACTCGGACTAGCGGGCCTAGCACAGATACGCAGTATTTT.

The chain carries TRBV2 and TRBJ2-5; 13 bases align to TRBD2. The trim removed 8 bases at V and 2 bases at J, leaving 5 bases unmatched. The CDR3 spans 15 residues. Germline CDR1 and CDR2: SNHLY and FYNNEI. The CDR3 loop reads CASGGLAGEQETQYF. The CDR3 DNA reads as TGTGCCAGCGGCGGACTAGCGGGAGAACAAGAGACCCAGTACTTC.

In regard to this clonotype: At one end the junction does not follow the germline gene, possibly because of a read error. The chain links TRBV20-1 to TRBJ1-2; 7 nucleotides match TRBD1. Germline CDR1 is DFQATT and CDR2 is SNEGSKA (reference sequence). This CDR3 has 15 residues. The CDR3 protein is CSSRVRQGERYGYTF. DNA of the CDR3: TGCAGTTCTAGAGTGAGGCAGGGGGAAAGGTATGGCTACACCTTC.

This clonotype was recorded only once. This chain links TRBV2 with TRBJ2-1, with D maybe TRBD2 (5 bases). V was trimmed by 10 bases and J by 4 bases, leaving 11 bases between them. This CDR3 region has 12 residues. Germline CDR1 reads SNHLY; CDR2 reads FYNNEI. CDR3 nucleotides: TGTGCCATCAACGGGGTATACAATGAGCAGTTCTTC. It specifies CAINGVYNEQFF. Supplemented by reference TRBV2 and TRBJ2-1, the full variable domain reads EPEVTQTPSHQVTQMGQEVILRCVPISNHLYFYWYRQILGQKVEFLVSFYNNEISEKSEIFDDQFSVERPDGSNFTLKIRSTKLEDSAMYFCAINGVYNEQFFGPGTRLTVL.

As concerns this clonotype: A much larger clone differs from this one at a single base, so this may be a read error. The chain uses TRBV19 and TRBJ2-7; 9 nucleotides align to TRBD1. In germline, CDR1 is LNHDA, CDR2 SQIVND (reference sequence). The CDR3 spans 15 residues. CDR3 sequence (DNA): TGTGCCAGTAGCGGTAACAGGGGGCGCATTTACGGGCAGTACTTC. Translation: CASSGNRGRIYGQYF.

V and J are TRBV7-9 and TRBJ2-6, with D possibly TRBD1 on 5 matching bases. The length of the CDR3 is 15 residues. V was clipped by 5 bases and J by 4 bases, with 12 bases between them. CDR1 is SEHNR, CDR2 FQNEAQ, per germline (reference sequence). The CDR3 spells CASSPQGSGANVLTF. CDR3 DNA: TGTGCCAGCAGCCCTCAGGGATCCGGGGCCAACGTCCTGACTTTC.

V and J are TRBV11-2 and TRBJ1-2; 9 bases align to TRBD1. V shed 5 bases, J shed 7 bases, and the junction held 11 bases outside the gene matches. Germline assignment: CDR1 SGHAT and CDR2 FQNNGV. This CDR3 is built from 15 residues. CDR3 in DNA: TGTGCCAGCAGCCTCGGGGGACAGGGTTTAGTTGGCTACACCTTC. It encodes CASSLGGQGLVGYTF.

CDR3 amino acids: CATSAGELFF. The CDR3 region has the DNA TGTGCCACCAGTGCAGGGGAGCTGTTTTTT. The chain employs TRBV24-1 and TRBJ2-2; D is undetermined. CDR1 is KGHDR and CDR2 is SFDVKD in the germline V gene. The CDR3 has 10 amino acids. Deletions cut 5 bases from V and 8 bases from J, with 2 bases between.

The J gene is TRBJ2-1, the V gene TRBV9; 11 bases match TRBD2. This CDR3 contains 15 residues. The germline CDR1 and CDR2 sequences are SGDLS and YYNGEE. Trimming at V came to 2 bases and at J to 6 bases, leaving 4 bases not matched to a gene. CDR3: CASSVTSGGSNEQFF. The CDR3 DNA is TGTGCCAGCAGCGTTACTAGCGGGGGTTCCAATGAGCAGTTCTTC.

V gene TRBV5-1 combines with J gene TRBJ2-7; D may be TRBD1 or TRBD2 (6 bases each). The CDR3 runs 13 residues. Germline CDR1 is SGHRS and CDR2 is YFSETQ. V gave up 1 base and J gave up 3 bases, with 8 bases separating them. CDR3 nucleotides: TGCGCCAGCAGCTTGCGGGGGCACTACGAGCAGTACTTC. It encodes CASSLRGHYEQYF.